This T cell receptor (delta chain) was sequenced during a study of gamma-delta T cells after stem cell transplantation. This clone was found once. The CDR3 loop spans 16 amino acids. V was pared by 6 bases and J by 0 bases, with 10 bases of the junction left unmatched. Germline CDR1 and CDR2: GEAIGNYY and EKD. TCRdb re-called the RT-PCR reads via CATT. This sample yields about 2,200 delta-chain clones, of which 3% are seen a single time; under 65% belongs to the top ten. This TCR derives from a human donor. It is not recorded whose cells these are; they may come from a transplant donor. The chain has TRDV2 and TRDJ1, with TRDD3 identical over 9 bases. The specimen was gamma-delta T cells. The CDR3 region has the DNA TGTGCCTGTCTACTGGGGGACCCCAAGTACACCGATAAACTCATCTTT. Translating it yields CACLLGDPKYTDKLIF.